Shown below are 31 T cell receptor beta chains from a single sample sequenced in a study of blood T cell repertoires in COVID-19 (dated by TCRdb to 2018 to 2020). Libraries were made using the immunoSEQ multiplex PCR assay. TCRdb re-hosts the immuneACCESS table, in-frame sequences only. Its copies lack some clones; in the studies checked, an unresolved V gene accounts for under half of them, and the cause for the rest is not known. This sample gives roughly 36,000 clones in total; about 94% of them show up just once. The top ten clones comprise approximately 4.2% of the sample. Input material: peripheral blood. These receptors were obtained from a human donor with active COVID-19. The donor label of this sample is uncertain.

V gene TRBV3-1 (or the pseudogene TRBV3-2) combines with J gene TRBJ2-5, with 8 bases that match TRBD2. In germline, CDR1 is LGHDT, CDR2 YNNKEL (reference sequence). V shed 4 bases and J 2 bases; nucleotides not matched to a gene: 3. This CDR3 is 14 amino acids long. DNA for the CDR3: TGTGCCAGCAGCCTTAGCGGGGCTCAAGAGACCCAGTACTTC. Protein product: CASSLSGAQETQYF.

The count of this clone is one. CDR3 nucleotide sequence: TGTGCCAGCAGTTTATCCGGGACACACTACAATGAGCAGTTCTTC. It codes for CASSLSGTHYNEQFF. V is TRBV28 and J is TRBJ2-1; a possible D gene is TRBD1 (6 bases). Germline V CDR1 and CDR2: MDHEN, SYDVKM. V was shortened by 1 base and J by 3 bases, with 10 bases between the two germline ends. The CDR3 loop spans 15 amino acids.

In DNA, the CDR3 is TGTGCCAGCAGTGAAAATCTACAGCAGTACTTC. Translating it yields CASSENLQQYF. The chain joins TRBV25-1 to TRBJ2-7, with D unresolved. The CDR3 loop spans 11 amino acids. Looked up from germline, CDR1 is MGHDK and CDR2 is SYGVNS. The V end lost 2 bases, the J end lost 8 bases, and 7 bases lay between the germline ends.

V is TRBV28 and J is TRBJ2-7; TRBD2 aligns across 7 bases. The CDR3 runs to 14 residues. V shed 6 bases and J 4 bases; nucleotides not matched to a gene: 9. CDR1 MDHEN and CDR2 SYDVKM come from the germline V gene. The CDR3 region is CASRIGGSSYEQYF. In DNA, the CDR3 is TGTGCCAGCAGGATAGGCGGGAGCAGTTACGAGCAGTACTTC.

CDR3 residues: CATSDPGQGDLETQYF. DNA for the CDR3: TGTGCCACCAGTGACCCGGGACAGGGAGATTTGGAGACCCAGTACTTC. The J gene is TRBJ2-5, the V gene TRBV24-1; 9 bases agree with TRBD1. This CDR3 contains 16 residues. The V and J ends lost 4 bases and 5 bases, in that order; junction bases with no gene match: 10. Germline CDR1 and CDR2: KGHDR and SFDVKD.

The chain recombines TRBV7-9 with TRBJ2-3; possibly TRBD2 for D (5 bases). Germline values: CDR1 SEHNR, CDR2 FQNEAQ (reference sequence). V shed 0 bases and J shed 4 bases, with 11 bases lying between them. There are 15 residues in the CDR3. CDR3 sequence (DNA): TGTGCCAGCAGCTTAGCGGGTGTTAGCGCAGATACGCAGTATTTT. It yields the protein CASSLAGVSADTQYF.

The rearrangement uses TRBV7-9 and TRBJ2-7; TRBD2 matches 15 bases. The V gene's germline CDR1 is SEHNR and CDR2 FQNEAQ (reference sequence). The V segment lost 5 bases and the J segment 7 bases; nucleotides outside the gene matches: 9. This CDR3 comprises 16 residues. The CDR3 bases are TGTGCCAGCAGCCCACGGACTAGCGGGGGGGCGAGAGAGCAGTACTTC. Translated: CASSPRTSGGAREQYF.

This chain links TRBV15 with TRBJ2-7; 7 positions match TRBD1. The CDR3 contains 14 residues. Per the germline V gene, CDR1 is LNHNV and CDR2 is YYDKDF (reference sequence). Trimming removed 3 bases from V and 0 bases from J; junction bases left unmatched: 2. The CDR3 region has the DNA TGTGCCACCAGCAGCCGGGACAGCTCCTACGAGCAGTACTTC. It is translated as CATSSRDSSYEQYF.

This chain uses TRBV29-1 with TRBJ2-3, with TRBD1 as a possible D gene (6 bases). CDR1 is SQVTM and CDR2 is ANQGSEA in the germline V gene. The CDR3 is made up of 14 amino acids. The V end lost 8 bases, the J end lost 4 bases, and 19 bases lay between the germline ends. The DNA of the CDR3 is TGCAGCACTTACAGGGTCCGTCCGTCAGATACGCAGTATTTT. Translating it yields CSTYRVRPSDTQYF.

V and J are TRBV5-1 and TRBJ1-1, with 10 bases matching TRBD1. The ends lost 4 bases at V and 4 bases at J; junction bases unmatched: 7. Germline lookup yields CDR1 SGHRS and CDR2 YFSETQ. This CDR3 region has 15 residues. CDR3 amino acids: CASSAPDRGITEAFF. DNA for the CDR3: TGCGCCAGCAGCGCTCCGGACAGGGGGATCACTGAAGCTTTCTTT.

This chain joins TRBV7-9 and TRBJ2-7; 15 bases are a match to TRBD2. The junction had 9 bases not matched to a gene; V was cut back by 5 bases and J by 4 bases. Germline V lookup: CDR1 SEHNR, CDR2 FQNEAQ (reference sequence). CDR3 size: 17 residues. The CDR3 region has the DNA TGTGCCAGCAGCCCCAGGACTAGCGGGGGGGCCCAGTACGAGCAGTACTTC. Translating gives CASSPRTSGGAQYEQYF.

V gene TRBV3-1 (or the pseudogene TRBV3-2) combines with J gene TRBJ2-7; 8 bases agree with TRBD2. This CDR3 region has 15 residues. With V trimmed by 1 base and J by 0 bases, 2 bases remained unmatched. Germline V gene data show CDR1 as LGHDT and CDR2 as YNNKEL (reference sequence). The CDR3 here is CASSQVAGNSYEQYF. Here the CDR3 DNA reads TGTGCCAGCAGCCAAGTAGCGGGGAACTCCTACGAGCAGTACTTC.

This chain joins TRBV28 and TRBJ2-5, with 12 bases identical to TRBD2. The CDR3 length is 15 residues. Germline values: CDR1 MDHEN, CDR2 SYDVKM. Trimming removed 6 bases from V and 4 bases from J; junction bases left unmatched: 6. CDR3 in DNA: TGTGCCAGCAGCCCCCAGGGACTAGCGGGAGAGACCCAGTACTTC. Translating gives CASSPQGLAGETQYF.

This clone was recorded once. The chain employs TRBV25-1 and TRBJ2-3; TRBD1 agrees at 7 bases. With 6 bases clipped from V and 6 bases from J, the junction kept 9 bases outside the gene matches. The CDR3 runs 14 residues. Germline loops: CDR1 MGHDK, CDR2 SYGVNS. CDR3 sequence reads: CASRGGSKWDTQYF. The CDR3 nucleotides read TGTGCCAGCAGAGGGGGCTCAAAGTGGGATACGCAGTATTTT.

This clone was observed once. The chain employs TRBV27 and TRBJ1-2, with D hard to call. CDR3 length: 14 residues. Trimming took off 3 bases at V and 7 bases at J, with 15 bases between the two ends. Germline V gene lookup returns CDR1 MNHEY and CDR2 SMNVEV (reference sequence). CDR3 sequence: CASSFRRPSGGYTF. In DNA form, the CDR3 reads TGTGCCAGCAGTTTTCGTAGGCCTTCGGGTGGCTACACCTTC.

CDR3 in DNA: TGTGCCACCAGCAGTCGCGGCGGGAACACTGAAGCTTTCTTT. Translated, it gives CATSSRGGNTEAFF. The chain couples TRBV15 to TRBJ1-1; D unclear. There are 14 residues in the CDR3. Per germline, CDR1 LNHNV and CDR2 YYDKDF (reference sequence). V lost 3 bases, J lost 1 base, and 9 bases lay in between.

The chain carries TRBV6-4 and TRBJ2-5; 8 nucleotides align to TRBD2. The germline gives CDR1 MRHNA, CDR2 SNTAGT. V gave up 8 bases and J gave up 5 bases; unmatched junction bases: 13. This CDR3 region has 15 residues. The chain's CDR3 is CASGTRCTGSETQYF. The CDR3 DNA reads as TGTGCCAGCGGGACTAGGTGTACAGGATCTGAGACCCAGTACTTC.

The J gene is TRBJ2-3, the V gene TRBV6-4, with D possibly TRBD1 on 5 matching bases. The V and J ends lost 0 bases and 2 bases respectively, with 9 bases between them. The CDR3 contains 15 residues. The germline gives CDR1 MRHNA, CDR2 SNTAGT. The CDR3 coding sequence is TGTGCCAGCAGTGACTCGTGGGGCCCCACAGATACGCAGTATTTT. This encodes CASSDSWGPTDTQYF.

The chain links TRBV12-3 or TRBV12-4 to TRBJ2-2; D call uncertain. The ends were cut back, 6 bases at V and 0 bases at J, with 5 bases in the middle. The CDR3 runs to 13 residues. This CDR3 is CASRSTNTGELFF. The CDR3 DNA reads as TGTGCCAGCAGGAGTACGAACACCGGGGAGCTGTTTTTT.

The chain employs TRBV27 and TRBJ2-3, with unresolved D. The CDR3 consists of 13 residues. The V end was cut by 5 bases, the J end by 1 base, with 7 bases between. The germline V gene encodes CDR1 MNHEY and CDR2 SMNVEV (reference sequence). The CDR3 spells CASSPSGTDTQYF. DNA of the CDR3: TGTGCCAGCAGTCCCTCCGGCACAGATACGCAGTATTTT.

This sequence joins TRBV2 and TRBJ1-6; tentative D call: TRBD1 (5 bases). V was trimmed by 4 bases and J by 9 bases, leaving 10 bases between them. The CDR3 consists of 13 residues. Per the germline V gene, CDR1 is SNHLY and CDR2 is FYNNEI. The CDR3 region is CASSARDGSPLHF. The CDR3 coding sequence is TGTGCCAGCAGTGCCAGGGATGGTTCACCCCTCCACTTT.

The chain recombines TRBV5-1 with TRBJ1-5; no firm D call. The CDR3 loop spans 15 amino acids. Germline V gene lookup returns CDR1 SGHRS and CDR2 YFSETQ. Trimming removed 0 bases at V and 6 bases at J, with 13 bases between. CDR3 sequence reads: CASSLGGGNSQPQHF. CDR3 sequence (DNA): TGCGCCAGCAGCTTGGGGGGAGGGAATTCTCAGCCCCAGCATTTT. Full variable domain (missing parts from reference TRBV5-1 and TRBJ1-5): KAGVTQTPRYLIKTRGQQVTLSCSPISGHRSVSWYQQTPGQGLQFLFEYFSETQRNKGNFPGRFSGRQFSNSRSEMNVSTLELGDSALYLCASSLGGGNSQPQHFGDGTRLSIL.

This CDR3 reads CASRLALRGPYEQYF. The CDR3 region has the DNA TGTGCCAGCCGCCTGGCCCTCAGGGGACCCTACGAGCAGTACTTC. The chain is built from TRBV6-5 and TRBJ2-7; possibly TRBD1 for D (6 bases). V lost 8 bases and J 2 bases, leaving 19 bases between the germline ends. This CDR3 has 15 residues. From germline, CDR1 is MNHEY and CDR2 SVGAGI.

The rearrangement links TRBV15 to TRBJ2-3, with a weak D call TRBD2 (5 bases). Per germline, CDR1 LNHNV and CDR2 YYDKDF (reference sequence). V was cut by 3 bases and J by 12 bases, with 16 bases left in between. The CDR3 sequence is 13 residues long. The CDR3 loop is CATSSFQSGNQYF. In DNA, the CDR3 is TGTGCCACCAGCAGCTTCCAATCGGGAAATCAGTATTTT.

This clone appeared a few times. J is TRBJ1-6 and V is TRBV27; 7 nucleotides align to TRBD1. Germline V CDR1 and CDR2: MNHEY, SMNVEV (reference sequence). The CDR3 sequence is 15 residues long. The V gene end was trimmed by 6 bases and the J gene end by 3 bases; junction bases not matched to a gene: 5. CDR3 DNA: TGTGCCAGCAGGGCGGACAGGTACTATAATTCACCCCTCCACTTT. This sequence encodes CASRADRYYNSPLHF.

As concerns this clone: An end of the junction does not agree with germline; a read error may underlie this. The rearrangement links TRBV4-1 to TRBJ2-7, with D maybe TRBD1 (7 bases). The CDR3 runs to 15 residues. The germline CDR1 and CDR2 sequences are MGHRA and YSYEKL. CDR3 coding DNA: TGCGCCAGCAGCCAAGGCTGGGACTCCAGGGGGTCTATACGGTTC. Amino acid sequence: CASSQGWDSRGSIRF.

This chain connects TRBV7-2 to TRBJ2-3; D is possibly TRBD2 (6 bases). This CDR3 is built from 16 residues. V dropped 1 base and J dropped 1 base, with 12 bases sitting between them. Looked up from germline, CDR1 is SGHTA and CDR2 is FQGNSA. The CDR3, as DNA: TGTGCCAGCAGCTTAGATACCCCGGGGGGCACAGATACGCAGTATTTT. This sequence encodes CASSLDTPGGTDTQYF.

The chain links TRBV19 to TRBJ1-2; D remains unclear. Per germline, CDR1 LNHDA and CDR2 SQIVND (reference sequence). The CDR3 is 13 residues long. V shed 10 bases and J shed 5 bases, with 17 bases lying between them. The CDR3 nucleotides are TGTGCCACCGATCGGAGCGGGCAGTATGGCTACACCTTC. Its protein product is CATDRSGQYGYTF.

The chain employs TRBV14 and TRBJ1-1; 9 bases agree with TRBD1. The CDR3 has 13 amino acids. CDR1 is SGHDN, CDR2 FVKESK, per germline. J lost 5 bases, V lost 6 bases, and 4 bases had no gene match. The CDR3 reads CASSEQGATEAFF. The CDR3 DNA follows: TGTGCCAGCAGTGAACAGGGGGCTACTGAAGCTTTCTTT.

The count of this clone is one. The rearrangement uses TRBV6-5 and TRBJ2-1; a possible D gene is TRBD2 (5 bases). This CDR3 is built from 15 residues. The germline CDR1 and CDR2 sequences are MNHEY and SVGAGI. V lost 2 bases, J lost 4 bases, and 12 bases lay in between. CDR3 in amino acids: CASSYGSQVYNEQFF. The CDR3 nucleotides are TGTGCCAGCAGTTACGGGAGTCAGGTGTACAATGAGCAGTTCTTC.

The chain employs TRBV7-8 and TRBJ2-3; 12 nucleotides match TRBD2. Germline CDR1 reads SGHVS; CDR2 reads FQNEAQ. The V segment lost 5 bases and the J segment 6 bases; nucleotides outside the gene matches: 9. The CDR3 totals 16 residues. CDR3 protein: CASSGQRLAGADTQYF. In DNA, the CDR3 is TGTGCCAGCAGCGGGCAGAGACTAGCGGGGGCGGATACGCAGTATTTT.